The clone carrying this TCR beta chain was counted only a few times. Method: immunoSEQ multiplex PCR; TCRdb's copy keeps in-frame clones and lacks some. The sample includes about 85,000 clones, around nine tenths of them seen just once. There are 15 residues in the CDR3. Germline V CDR1 and CDR2: SGDLS, YYNGEE. The trim removed 0 bases at V and 4 bases at J, leaving 4 bases unmatched. The sample is drawn from a study of blood T cell repertoires in COVID-19. The sample taken for sequencing was peripheral blood. The chain links TRBV9 to TRBJ1-3; 7 bases line up with TRBD1. This clonotype was sampled from a woman of 80 years or more with acute or convalescent COVID-19. CDR3: CASSVEGGSGNTIYF. The CDR3 DNA sequence: TGTGCCAGCAGCGTAGAAGGGGGCTCGGGAAACACCATATATTTT.